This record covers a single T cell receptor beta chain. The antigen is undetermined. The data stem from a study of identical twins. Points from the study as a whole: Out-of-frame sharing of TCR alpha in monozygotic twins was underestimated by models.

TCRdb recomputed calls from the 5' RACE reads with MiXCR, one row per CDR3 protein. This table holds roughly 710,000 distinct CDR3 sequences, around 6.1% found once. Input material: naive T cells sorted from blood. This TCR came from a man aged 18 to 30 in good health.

CDR3 region: CASSQDFFPYEQYF. CDR3 sequence (DNA): TGTGCCAGCAGCCAAGATTTCTTCCCCTACGAGCAGTACTTC. The chain employs TRBV14 and TRBJ2-7, with D hard to call. This CDR3 has 14 residues. V was trimmed by 0 bases and J by 2 bases, leaving 8 bases between them. The germline CDR1 and CDR2 sequences are SGHDN and FVKESK.